This T cell receptor beta chain derives from a study of T cells after yellow fever vaccination. In regard to this clonotype: The target antigen is unknown.

A universal primer site and UMIs were added as TCR cDNA was made by 5'RACE template switching. One entry per CDR3 protein results from TCRdb running MiXCR on the 5' RACE reads. The sample includes approximately 300,000 distinct CDR3 sequences, roughly 10% of them seen just once. Study-level points and caveats: Clones that expanded after primary vaccination mostly reappeared after the booster (roughly 97% CD4, approximately 87% CD8).

Material: CD4+ T cells sorted from PBMCs, obtained 45 days after the yellow fever booster vaccination. This clonotype was sampled from a man aged 18 to 30 who received the YFV17D yellow fever vaccine.

The CDR3 loop is CASSLRTSYEQYV. Written as DNA, the CDR3 is TGTGCCAGCAGCCTCAGGACCTCCTACGAGCAGTACGTC. The chain carries TRBV7-2 and TRBJ2-7; D gene uncertain. Trimming took 5 bases from V and 0 from J, leaving 8 bases between them. Germline lookup yields CDR1 SGHTA and CDR2 FQGNSA. The CDR3 has 13 residues.